The sequence of this TCR beta chain was determined in a study of blood T cell repertoires in COVID-19. As for the study in general: Material from acute and convalescent COVID-19 was sourced from the United States, Italy and Spain.

CDR1 is MDHEN and CDR2 is SYDVKM in the germline V gene. The CDR3 consists of 15 residues. Trimming at V came to 7 bases and at J to 5 bases, leaving 12 bases not matched to a gene. Original processing notes: Estimation of nucleated cell counts relied on the amplification of reference gene primers. Measured with immunoSEQ multiplex PCR; TCRdb has only the in-frame clones, and not every one. V, J and clone size derive from that table, while D and trimming were established from the DNA sequence. Of around 120,000 clones in the sample, roughly two thirds were seen once. This receptor was taken from a man older than 75 with acute or convalescent COVID-19. J is TRBJ2-7 and V is TRBV28; TRBD2 agrees at 9 bases. Specimen: peripheral blood. CDR3 sequence reads: CASTPQGIAGDEQYF. The CDR3 coding sequence is TGTGCCAGCACCCCTCAGGGGATAGCGGGAGACGAGCAGTACTTC.